What follows describes a single TCR beta chain. The data were taken from a study of blood T cell repertoires in COVID-19. Whole-study context: The origin of the acute and convalescent COVID-19 samples was the United States, Italy and Spain. Sources were T cells, B-cell-depleted T cells, or PBMCs; the material itself was cDNA or gDNA.

In the study's own analysis: Quantification of nucleated cells was approximated via reference gene primer amplification. Here immunoSEQ multiplex PCR was the method, and the copy in TCRdb shows in-frame clones only, minus some. V, J and clone size are taken as reported in that table, and D and trimming were inferred from the DNA itself. Among tens of thousands of clones, 85% to 90% were seen once, and the ten largest hold 10% to 15%. In germline, CDR1 is SGHRS, CDR2 YFSETQ. The CDR3 is 14 residues long. V was pared by 0 bases and J by 7 bases, with 13 bases between. The sample taken for sequencing was peripheral blood. The rearrangement uses TRBV5-1 and TRBJ2-5; D is perhaps TRBD1 (5 bases). The clonotype was recovered from a man older than 75 with acute or convalescent COVID-19. Here the CDR3 DNA reads TGCGCCAGCAGCTTGGGCAGGGTCGAAGGGACCCAGTACTTC. Translating gives CASSLGRVEGTQYF.